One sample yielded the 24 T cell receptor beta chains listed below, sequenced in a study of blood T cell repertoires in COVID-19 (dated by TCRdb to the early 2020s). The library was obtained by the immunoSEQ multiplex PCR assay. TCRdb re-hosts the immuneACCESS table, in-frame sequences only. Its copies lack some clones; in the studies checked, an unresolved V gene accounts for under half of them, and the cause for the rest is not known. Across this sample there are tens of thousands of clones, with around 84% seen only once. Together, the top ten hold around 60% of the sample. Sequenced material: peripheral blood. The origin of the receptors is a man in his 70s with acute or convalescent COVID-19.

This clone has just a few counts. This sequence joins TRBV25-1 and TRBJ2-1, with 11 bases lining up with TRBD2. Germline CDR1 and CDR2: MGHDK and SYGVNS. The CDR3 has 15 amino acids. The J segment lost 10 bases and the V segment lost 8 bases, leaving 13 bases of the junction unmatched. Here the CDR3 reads CASGWGLAGGSEQFF. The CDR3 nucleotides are TGTGCCAGCGGATGGGGGCTAGCGGGAGGCAGCGAGCAGTTCTTC.

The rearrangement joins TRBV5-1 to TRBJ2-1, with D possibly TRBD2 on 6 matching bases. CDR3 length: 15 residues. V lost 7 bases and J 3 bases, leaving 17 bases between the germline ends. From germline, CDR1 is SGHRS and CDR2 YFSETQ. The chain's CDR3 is CASCDAGPVYNEQFF. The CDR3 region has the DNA TGCGCCAGCTGCGACGCGGGACCCGTCTACAATGAGCAGTTCTTC.

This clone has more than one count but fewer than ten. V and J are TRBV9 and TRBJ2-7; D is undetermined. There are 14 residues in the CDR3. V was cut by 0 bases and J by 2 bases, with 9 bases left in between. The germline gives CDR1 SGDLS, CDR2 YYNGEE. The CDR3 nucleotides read TGTGCCAGCAGCGTAGGGGCAGAACCCTACGAGCAGTACTTC. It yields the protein CASSVGAEPYEQYF.

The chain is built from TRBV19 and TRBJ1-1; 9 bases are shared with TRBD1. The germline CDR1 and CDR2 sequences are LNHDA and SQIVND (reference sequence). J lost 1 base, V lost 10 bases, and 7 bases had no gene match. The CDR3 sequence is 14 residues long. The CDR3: CATSDRGGNTEAFF. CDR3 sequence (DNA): TGTGCCACCTCGGACAGGGGAGGGAACACTGAAGCTTTCTTT.

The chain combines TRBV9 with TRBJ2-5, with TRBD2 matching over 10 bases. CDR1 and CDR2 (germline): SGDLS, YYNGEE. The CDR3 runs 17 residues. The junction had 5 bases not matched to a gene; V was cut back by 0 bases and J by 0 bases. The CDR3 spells CASSVGGSGGNQETQYF. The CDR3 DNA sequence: TGTGCCAGCAGCGTAGGAGGTAGCGGGGGGAACCAAGAGACCCAGTACTTC.

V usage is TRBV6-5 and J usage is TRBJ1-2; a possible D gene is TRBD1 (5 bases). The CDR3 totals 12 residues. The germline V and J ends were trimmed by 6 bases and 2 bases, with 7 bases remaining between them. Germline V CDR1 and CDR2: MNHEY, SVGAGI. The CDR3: CASRTVNYGYTF. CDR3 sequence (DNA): TGTGCCAGCAGGACAGTCAACTATGGCTACACCTTC.

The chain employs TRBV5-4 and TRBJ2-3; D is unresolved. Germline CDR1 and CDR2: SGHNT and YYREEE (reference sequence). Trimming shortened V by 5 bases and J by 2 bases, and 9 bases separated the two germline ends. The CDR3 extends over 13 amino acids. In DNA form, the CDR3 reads TGTGCCAGCAGTGCTCCTACCACAGATACGCAGTATTTT. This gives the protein CASSAPTTDTQYF.

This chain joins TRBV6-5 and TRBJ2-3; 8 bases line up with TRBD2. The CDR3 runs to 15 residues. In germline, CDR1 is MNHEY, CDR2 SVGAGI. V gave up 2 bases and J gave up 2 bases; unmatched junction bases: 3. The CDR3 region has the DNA TGTGCCAGCAGTTACGGGCGGGGGGTCACAGATACGCAGTATTTT. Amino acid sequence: CASSYGRGVTDTQYF.

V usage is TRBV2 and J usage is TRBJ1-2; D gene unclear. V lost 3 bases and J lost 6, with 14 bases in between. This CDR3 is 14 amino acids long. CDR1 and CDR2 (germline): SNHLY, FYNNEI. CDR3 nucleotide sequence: TGTGCCAGCAGTGACGTAAGGGCCGGGAATGGCTACACCTTC. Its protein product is CASSDVRAGNGYTF.

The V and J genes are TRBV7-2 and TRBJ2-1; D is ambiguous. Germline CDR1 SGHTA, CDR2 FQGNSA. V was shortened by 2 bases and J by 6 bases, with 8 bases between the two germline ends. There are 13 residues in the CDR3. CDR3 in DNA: TGTGCCAGCAGCTTACTCAGGCTCAATGAGCAGTTCTTC. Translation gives CASSLLRLNEQFF.

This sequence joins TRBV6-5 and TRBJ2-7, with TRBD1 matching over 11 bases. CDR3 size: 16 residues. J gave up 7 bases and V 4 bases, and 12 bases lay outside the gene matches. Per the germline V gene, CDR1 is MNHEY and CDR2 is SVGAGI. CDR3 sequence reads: CASSLRPGQGGGEQYF. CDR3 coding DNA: TGTGCCAGCAGTTTACGCCCGGGACAGGGGGGTGGGGAGCAGTACTTC.

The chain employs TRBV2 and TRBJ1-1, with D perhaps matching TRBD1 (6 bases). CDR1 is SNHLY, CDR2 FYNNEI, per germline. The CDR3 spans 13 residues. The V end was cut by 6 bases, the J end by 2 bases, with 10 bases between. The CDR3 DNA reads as TGTGCCAGCAGCCCAGGGGTTAACACTGAAGCTTTCTTT. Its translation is CASSPGVNTEAFF. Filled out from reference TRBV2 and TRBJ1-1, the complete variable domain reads EPEVTQTPSHQVTQMGQEVILRCVPISNHLYFYWYRQILGQKVEFLVSFYNNEISEKSEIFDDQFSVERPDGSNFTLKIRSTKLEDSAMYFCASSPGVNTEAFFGQGTRLTVV.

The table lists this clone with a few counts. The CDR3 DNA is TGTGCCAGCAGCTTTAGGCGAGGAGAGACCCAGTACTTC. This sequence encodes CASSFRRGETQYF. V gene TRBV7-2 combines with J gene TRBJ2-5; D remains unclear. The CDR3 has 13 residues. Trimming left V 3 bases short and J 4 bases short, with 9 bases between. CDR1 and CDR2 from the germline V gene are SGHTA and FQGNSA.

The CDR3 loop reads CASSPMRVVNEQFF. CDR3 DNA: TGTGCCAGCAGCCCCATGAGGGTGGTAAATGAGCAGTTCTTC. The chain has TRBV7-3 and TRBJ2-1; possible D gene TRBD2, 5 bases. Germline V gene lookup returns CDR1 SGHTA and CDR2 FQGTGA. V was shortened by 5 bases and J by 7 bases, with 15 bases between the two germline ends. The length of the CDR3 is 14 residues.

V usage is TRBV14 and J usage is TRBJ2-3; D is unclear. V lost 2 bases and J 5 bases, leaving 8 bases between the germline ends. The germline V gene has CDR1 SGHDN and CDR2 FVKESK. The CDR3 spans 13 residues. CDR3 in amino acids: CASSQQVGDTQYF. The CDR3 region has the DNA TGTGCCAGCAGCCAACAGGTCGGAGATACGCAGTATTTT.

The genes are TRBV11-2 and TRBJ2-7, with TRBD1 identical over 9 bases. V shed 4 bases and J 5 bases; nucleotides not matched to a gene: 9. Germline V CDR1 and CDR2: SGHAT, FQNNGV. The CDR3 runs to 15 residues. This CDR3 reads CASSSRRGQGHEQYF. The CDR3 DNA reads TGTGCCAGCAGCTCACGTAGGGGACAGGGACACGAGCAGTACTTC.

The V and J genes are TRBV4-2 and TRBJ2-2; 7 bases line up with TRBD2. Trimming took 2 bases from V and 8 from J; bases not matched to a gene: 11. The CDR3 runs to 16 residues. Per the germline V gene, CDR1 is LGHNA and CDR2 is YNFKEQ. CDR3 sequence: CASSQSEGSGGGELFF. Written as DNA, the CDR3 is TGTGCCAGCAGCCAATCCGAAGGATCGGGAGGAGGGGAGCTGTTTTTT.

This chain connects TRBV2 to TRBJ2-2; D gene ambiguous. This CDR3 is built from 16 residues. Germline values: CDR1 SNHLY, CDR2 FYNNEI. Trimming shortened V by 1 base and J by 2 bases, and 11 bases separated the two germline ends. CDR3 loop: CASSEDAGSNTGELFF. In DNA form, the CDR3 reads TGTGCCAGCAGTGAAGACGCAGGTTCAAACACCGGGGAGCTGTTTTTT.

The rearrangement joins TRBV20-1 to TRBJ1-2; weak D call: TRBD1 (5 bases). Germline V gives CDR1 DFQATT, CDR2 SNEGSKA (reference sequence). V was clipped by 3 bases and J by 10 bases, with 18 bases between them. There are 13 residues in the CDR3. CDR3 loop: CSASGGDQPLYTF. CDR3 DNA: TGCAGTGCTAGTGGGGGAGACCAGCCCCTCTACACCTTC.

The CDR3 nucleotides read TGTGCCAGCAGGCCAGGGGGGACCTTGAACACTGAAGCTTTCTTT. It is translated as CASRPGGTLNTEAFF. The V and J genes are TRBV5-4 and TRBJ1-1, with 7 bases aligning to TRBD1. The V segment lost 5 bases and the J segment 0 bases; nucleotides outside the gene matches: 7. The germline V gene encodes CDR1 SGHNT and CDR2 YYREEE (reference sequence). The CDR3 is made up of 15 amino acids. Full variable domain (rest looked up from reference TRBV5-4 and TRBJ1-1): ETGVTQSPTHLIKTRGQQVTLRCSSQSGHNTVSWYQQALGQGPQFIFQYYREEENGRGNFPPRFSGLQFPNYSSELNVNALELDDSALYLCASRPGGTLNTEAFFGQGTRLTVV.

The CDR3 region has the DNA TGTGCCAGCAGCTTTGGCAGGGGGTCAGGAAACACCATATATTTT. This gives the protein CASSFGRGSGNTIYF. The V and J genes are TRBV7-2 and TRBJ1-3; 7 bases fit TRBD1. CDR3 length: 15 amino acids. Trimming removed 3 bases from V and 4 bases from J; junction bases left unmatched: 6. Germline V gene data show CDR1 as SGHTA and CDR2 as FQGNSA.

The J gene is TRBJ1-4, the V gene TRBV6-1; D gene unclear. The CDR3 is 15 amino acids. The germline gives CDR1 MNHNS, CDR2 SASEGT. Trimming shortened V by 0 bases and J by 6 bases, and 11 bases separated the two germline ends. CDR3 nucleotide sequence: TGTGCCAGCAGTGAAGCGGGAGGGTTTGATGAAAAACTGTTTTTT. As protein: CASSEAGGFDEKLFF.

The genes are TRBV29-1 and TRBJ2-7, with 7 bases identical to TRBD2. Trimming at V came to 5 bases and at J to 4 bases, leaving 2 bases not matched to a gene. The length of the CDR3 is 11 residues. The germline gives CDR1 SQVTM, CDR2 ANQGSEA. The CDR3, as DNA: TGCAGCGTTCGGGGGGTTTACGAGCAGTACTTC. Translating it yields CSVRGVYEQYF.

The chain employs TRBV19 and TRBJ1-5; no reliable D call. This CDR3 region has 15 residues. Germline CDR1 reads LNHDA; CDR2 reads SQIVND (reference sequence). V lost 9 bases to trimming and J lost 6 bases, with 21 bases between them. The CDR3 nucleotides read TGTGCCAGCAGCCTAGGGAGGATCGGCAGTCAGCCCCAGCATTTT. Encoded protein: CASSLGRIGSQPQHF.